The 27 T cell receptor beta chains listed next were all sequenced from one sample in a study of T cell responses to AZD1222 COVID-19 vaccine. This table comes from immunoSEQ multiplex PCR, and its TCRdb copy is limited to in-frame clones, with some not included. This sample has 70,000 to 95,000 clones, with around 90% found just once. The sequenced sample was peripheral blood, obtained 28 days after the second AZD1222 dose. All receptors come from an adult who received the AZD1222 COVID-19 vaccine.

This chain links TRBV28 with TRBJ1-5, with a weak D call TRBD1 (6 bases). Germline V CDR1 and CDR2: MDHEN, SYDVKM. Trimming took off 10 bases at V and 3 bases at J, with 19 bases between the two ends. CDR3 size: 15 residues. The CDR3 loop reads CAITPLDRFNQPQHF. Here the CDR3 DNA reads TGTGCCATCACCCCCTTGGACAGATTCAATCAGCCCCAGCATTTT.

This clone appeared a single time. The chain uses TRBV28 and TRBJ2-7; D possibly corresponds to TRBD2 (5 bases). Looked up from germline, CDR1 is MDHEN and CDR2 is SYDVKM. The CDR3 is made up of 12 amino acids. V shed 3 bases and J shed 5 bases, with 8 bases lying between them. CDR3 DNA sequence: TGTGCCAGCAGTTTGCTGCGGGACGAGCAGTACTTC. Translated, it gives CASSLLRDEQYF.

The chain links TRBV6-5 to TRBJ1-2; 10 bases agree with TRBD1. This CDR3 has 16 amino acids. Germline CDR1 MNHEY, CDR2 SVGAGI. With 4 bases clipped from V and 4 bases from J, the junction kept 9 bases outside the gene matches. CDR3 loop: CASSFRTGGTGYGYTF. The CDR3 bases are TGTGCCAGCAGTTTCCGGACAGGGGGGACGGGCTATGGCTACACCTTC.

The chain's CDR3 is CASSLEGQGFTEAFF. CDR3 bases: TGCGCCAGCAGCTTGGAGGGACAGGGGTTTACTGAAGCTTTCTTT. J is TRBJ1-1 and V is TRBV5-1, with 10 bases matching TRBD1. The CDR3 length is 15 residues. Germline V CDR1 and CDR2: SGHRS, YFSETQ. V lost 0 bases to trimming and J lost 5 bases; unmatched junction nucleotides: 4.

The rearrangement uses TRBV6-1 and TRBJ2-2; a possible D gene is TRBD1 (6 bases). V lost 5 bases and J lost 0, with 10 bases in between. CDR1 MNHNS and CDR2 SASEGT come from the germline V gene. This CDR3 is 15 amino acids long. CDR3 protein: CASSRGQANTGELFF. CDR3 DNA: TGTGCCAGCAGTCGGGGACAAGCGAACACCGGGGAGCTGTTTTTT.

The chain has TRBV19 and TRBJ2-1; 7 bases fit TRBD2. Losses at the gene ends were 5 bases for V and 2 bases for J; bases not matched to a gene: 12. The CDR3 totals 17 residues. The germline V gene has CDR1 LNHDA and CDR2 SQIVND (reference sequence). The CDR3 DNA follows: TGTGCCAGTAGTTCCCGACTAGCCAACCCCACCTACAATGAGCAGTTCTTC. Its translation: CASSSRLANPTYNEQFF.

The V gene is TRBV6-5, the J gene TRBJ2-3; a weak D match, TRBD1 (5 bases). The CDR3 length is 15 residues. Germline loops: CDR1 MNHEY, CDR2 SVGAGI. V lost 2 bases and J lost 0, with 9 bases in between. Here the CDR3 reads CASSYGPGSTDTQYF. In nucleotides, the CDR3 is TGTGCCAGCAGTTACGGGCCAGGGAGCACAGATACGCAGTATTTT.

V usage is TRBV6-2 or TRBV6-3 and J usage is TRBJ1-5; perhaps TRBD1 as D (5 bases). The V gene's germline CDR1 is MNHEY and CDR2 SVGEGT. CDR3 length: 15 amino acids. V was clipped by 2 bases and J by 1 base, with 9 bases between them. This CDR3 reads CASSYNDRSNQPQHF. CDR3 in DNA: TGTGCCAGCAGTTACAACGACAGAAGCAATCAGCCCCAGCATTTT.

The chain carries TRBV3-1 (or the pseudogene TRBV3-2) and TRBJ1-2; 7 nucleotides align to TRBD1. The junction had 3 bases not matched to a gene; V was cut back by 3 bases and J by 2 bases. Germline V lookup: CDR1 LGHDT, CDR2 YNNKEL (reference sequence). The CDR3 has 14 amino acids. As DNA, the CDR3 is TGTGCCAGCAGCCAGACAGGGCTCAACTATGGCTACACCTTC. This codes for CASSQTGLNYGYTF.

The J gene is TRBJ1-2, the V gene TRBV15; 7 bases are a match to TRBD1. V gave up 1 base and J gave up 3 bases; unmatched junction bases: 5. Germline CDR1 reads LNHNV; CDR2 reads YYDKDF (reference sequence). The CDR3 covers 15 residues. CDR3 sequence (DNA): TGTGCCACCAGCAGAGCGGAGGGGGCGGACTATGGCTACACCTTC. Its protein product is CATSRAEGADYGYTF.

This clone was counted a single time. The chain employs TRBV30 and TRBJ1-2; 7 nucleotides line up with TRBD1. The CDR3 covers 12 residues. With V trimmed by 7 bases and J by 4 bases, 6 bases remained unmatched. CDR1 and CDR2 from the germline V gene are GTSNPN and SVGIG (reference sequence). The CDR3 protein is CALQTGTYGYTF. CDR3 nucleotides: TGTGCCTTACAGACAGGGACCTATGGCTACACCTTC.

The table lists this clone with a count of one. CDR3 sequence (DNA): TGCGCCAGCAGCTTGTACCTCGGGGGTCCAGATACGCAGTATTTT. It is translated as CASSLYLGGPDTQYF. The V and J genes are TRBV5-1 and TRBJ2-3; D possibly corresponds to TRBD2 (6 bases). The V end lost 1 base, the J end lost 4 bases, and 13 bases lay between the germline ends. The CDR3 runs to 15 residues. Germline V lookup: CDR1 SGHRS, CDR2 YFSETQ.

This clone came up a few times. The rearrangement uses TRBV6-5 and TRBJ2-1; D is perhaps TRBD1 or TRBD2 (5 bases each). The V gene lost 5 bases and the J gene lost 4 bases, with 9 bases spanning the gap. This CDR3 spans 13 amino acids. Germline V gives CDR1 MNHEY, CDR2 SVGAGI. The CDR3 reads CASSRGVYNEQFF. The CDR3 coding sequence is TGTGCCAGCAGTAGAGGGGTTTACAATGAGCAGTTCTTC.

This rearrangement joins TRBV6-5 to TRBJ1-1; unclear D gene. Between the trimmed V and J ends, which lost 5 bases and 7 bases, there was a span of 11 bases. The germline V gene has CDR1 MNHEY and CDR2 SVGAGI. The length of the CDR3 is 12 residues. In nucleotides, the CDR3 is TGTGCCAGCAGTCCCCGACGGAATGAAGCTTTCTTT. Its protein product is CASSPRRNEAFF.

The chain recombines TRBV24-1 with TRBJ2-1; 10 bases agree with TRBD2. CDR1 and CDR2 (germline): KGHDR, SFDVKD. J was trimmed by 5 bases and V by 9 bases; bases with no gene match: 18. There are 18 residues in the CDR3. The CDR3 DNA follows: TGTGCCACCCGGTACAGGGCACTAGCGGGGATCAGCGACAATGAGCAGTTCTTC. The encoded protein is CATRYRALAGISDNEQFF.

The chain joins TRBV9 to TRBJ2-1; 12 bases match TRBD2. J gave up 7 bases and V 0 bases, and 8 bases lay outside the gene matches. The CDR3 has 17 amino acids. Germline CDR1 is SGDLS and CDR2 is YYNGEE. CDR3 sequence: CASSVDLAGGPRNEQFF. The CDR3 coding sequence is TGTGCCAGCAGCGTAGACCTAGCGGGAGGGCCAAGGAATGAGCAGTTCTTC.

The J gene is TRBJ2-7, the V gene TRBV27; 9 positions agree with TRBD1. Germline lookup yields CDR1 MNHEY and CDR2 SMNVEV (reference sequence). The CDR3 is 15 amino acids. The V segment lost 6 bases and the J segment 2 bases; nucleotides outside the gene matches: 8. The CDR3 coding sequence is TGTGCCAGCAGCGACCGGGACAGGGCCACCTACGAGCAGTACTTC. This translates into CASSDRDRATYEQYF.

V and J are TRBV15 and TRBJ2-7, with D hard to call. V was clipped by 0 bases and J by 6 bases, with 15 bases between them. This CDR3 is 15 amino acids long. CDR1 and CDR2 from the germline V gene are LNHNV and YYDKDF (reference sequence). The CDR3: CATSRDRGSGSEQYF. The DNA of the CDR3 is TGTGCCACCAGCAGAGATCGTGGATCTGGGTCCGAGCAGTACTTC. Using reference TRBV15 and TRBJ2-7 for the parts outside the CDR3, the full variable domain is DAMVIQNPRYQVTQFGKPVTLSCSQTLNHNVMYWYQQKSSQAPKLLFHYYDKDFNNEADTPDNFQSRRPNTSFCFLDIRSPGLGDTAMYLCATSRDRGSGSEQYFGPGTRLTVT.

The V gene is TRBV3-1 (or the pseudogene TRBV3-2), the J gene TRBJ2-5; perhaps TRBD1 as D (6 bases). The CDR3 sequence is 14 residues long. Germline loops: CDR1 LGHDT, CDR2 YNNKEL (reference sequence). Trimming pared 3 bases from V and 0 bases from J, leaving 8 bases between. The CDR3 DNA follows: TGTGCCAGCAGCCACAGGGGATACCAAGAGACCCAGTACTTC. Translating it yields CASSHRGYQETQYF.

J is TRBJ2-7 and V is TRBV5-1, with D maybe TRBD2 (7 bases). The CDR3 runs to 13 residues. Trimming cost V 4 bases and J 5 bases, with 13 bases left between them. Germline V CDR1 and CDR2: SGHRS, YFSETQ. The CDR3 protein is CASSPGGQDEQYF. In DNA form, the CDR3 reads TGCGCCAGCAGCCCGGGGGGACAAGACGAGCAGTACTTC.

The chain joins TRBV4-3 to TRBJ2-1, with D unresolved. V dropped 1 base and J dropped 6 bases, with 7 bases sitting between them. The CDR3 consists of 13 residues. In germline, CDR1 is LGHNA, CDR2 YSLEER. The CDR3 loop is CASSQGPFNEQFF. The CDR3 DNA reads as TGCGCCAGCAGCCAAGGACCATTCAATGAGCAGTTCTTC.

The chain employs TRBV11-2 and TRBJ2-5; D perhaps matches TRBD2 (5 bases). Germline loops: CDR1 SGHAT, CDR2 FQNNGV. The V end was cut by 4 bases, the J end by 5 bases, with 11 bases between. The length of the CDR3 is 13 residues. This chain's CDR3 is CASSWRSEETQYF. For the CDR3, the DNA is TGTGCCAGCAGCTGGAGGTCGGAGGAGACCCAGTACTTC.

The V gene is TRBV3-1 (or the pseudogene TRBV3-2), the J gene TRBJ1-3; D ambiguous. Germline CDR1 is LGHDT and CDR2 is YNNKEL (reference sequence). V lost 1 base, J lost 0 bases, and 7 bases lay in between. CDR3 length equals 15 residues. The chain's CDR3 is CASSQVTSSGNTIYF. CDR3 coding DNA: TGTGCCAGCAGCCAAGTAACTAGCTCTGGAAACACCATATATTTT.

This chain links TRBV7-9 with TRBJ1-3; D not certain. Trimming removed 0 bases at V and 7 bases at J, with 7 bases between. The CDR3 sequence is 13 residues long. The germline V gene encodes CDR1 SEHNR and CDR2 FQNEAQ (reference sequence). DNA of the CDR3: TGTGCCAGCAGCTTAGCGGCGGGGAACACCATATATTTT. Translated, it gives CASSLAAGNTIYF. Full variable domain (missing parts from reference TRBV7-9 and TRBJ1-3): DTGVSQNPRHKITKRGQNVTFRCDPISEHNRLYWYRQTLGQGPEFLTYFQNEAQLEKSRLLSDRFSAERPKGSFSTLEIQRTEQGDSAMYLCASSLAAGNTIYFGEGSWLTVV.

About this clone: The same CDR3 arises from other DNA sequences in this sample as well. The chain couples TRBV5-1 to TRBJ2-7, with D unclear. The germline CDR1 and CDR2 sequences are SGHRS and YFSETQ. The CDR3 loop spans 11 amino acids. Trimming took 0 bases from V and 4 from J, leaving 2 bases between them. The CDR3 sequence: CASSLGYEQYF. CDR3 bases: TGCGCCAGCAGCTTGGGGTACGAGCAGTACTTC.

In DNA, the CDR3 is TGTGCCAGCAGATTTTCCTTTAGGACAGGCCGCACCGGGGAGCTGTTTTTT. It encodes CASRFSFRTGRTGELFF. The rearrangement links TRBV28 to TRBJ2-2; 7 positions agree with TRBD1. Germline V gives CDR1 MDHEN, CDR2 SYDVKM. Losses at the gene ends were 6 bases for V and 4 bases for J; bases not matched to a gene: 14. CDR3 length: 17 amino acids. Based on the CDR3 plus reference TRBV28 and TRBJ2-2, the full variable domain is DVKVTQSSRYLVKRTGEKVFLECVQDMDHENMFWYRQDPGLGLRLIYFSYDVKMKEKGDIPEGYSVSREKKERFSLILESASTNQTSMYLCASRFSFRTGRTGELFFGEGSRLTVL.

This sequence joins TRBV19 and TRBJ2-1; D gene unclear. This CDR3 comprises 13 residues. Between the trimmed V and J ends, which lost 3 bases and 9 bases, there was a span of 12 bases. In germline, CDR1 is LNHDA, CDR2 SQIVND (reference sequence). CDR3 sequence reads: CASSMVADGEQFF. The CDR3, as DNA: TGTGCCAGTAGTATGGTGGCCGACGGTGAGCAGTTCTTC.